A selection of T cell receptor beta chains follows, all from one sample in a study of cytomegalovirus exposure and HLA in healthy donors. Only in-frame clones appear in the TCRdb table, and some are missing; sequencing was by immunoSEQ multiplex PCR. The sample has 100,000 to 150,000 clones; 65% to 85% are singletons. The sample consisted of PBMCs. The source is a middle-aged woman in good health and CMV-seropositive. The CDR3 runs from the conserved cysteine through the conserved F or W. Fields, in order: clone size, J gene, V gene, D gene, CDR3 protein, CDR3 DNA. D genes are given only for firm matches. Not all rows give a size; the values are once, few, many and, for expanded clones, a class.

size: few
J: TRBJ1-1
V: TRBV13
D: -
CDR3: CASSLKGVKPAAFF
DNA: TGTGCCAGCAGCTTAAAGGGGGTGAAGCCGGCAGCTTTCTTT

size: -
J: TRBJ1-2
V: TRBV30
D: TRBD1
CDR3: CAWSTDRGHYGYTF
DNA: TGTGCCTGGAGTACCGACAGGGGACACTATGGCTACACCTTC

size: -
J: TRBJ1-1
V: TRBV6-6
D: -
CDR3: CASSWGGSTEAFF
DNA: TGTGCCAGCAGTTGGGGGGGGAGCACTGAAGCTTTCTTT

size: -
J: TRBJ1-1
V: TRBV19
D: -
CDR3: CASSMGATNTEAFF
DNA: TGTGCCAGTAGTATGGGGGCTACGAACACTGAAGCTTTCTTT

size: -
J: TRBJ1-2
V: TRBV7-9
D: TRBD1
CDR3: CASSLGGQVWGNYGYTF
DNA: TGTGCCAGCAGCTTGGGAGGACAGGTGTGGGGTAACTATGGCTACACCTTC

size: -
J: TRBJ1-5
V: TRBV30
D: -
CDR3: CAWSAKGNNQPQHF
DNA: TGTGCCTGGAGTGCGAAGGGGAACAATCAGCCCCAGCATTTT

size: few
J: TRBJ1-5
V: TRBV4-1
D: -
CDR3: CASSQDKAGNQPQHF
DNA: TGCGCCAGCAGCCAAGATAAGGCAGGAAATCAGCCCCAGCATTTT

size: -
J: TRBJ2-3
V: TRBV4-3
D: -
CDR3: CASSQDRFLAGRDTQYF
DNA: TGCGCCAGCAGCCAAGATAGGTTTCTGGCAGGAAGAGATACGCAGTATTTT

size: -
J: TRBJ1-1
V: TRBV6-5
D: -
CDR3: CASSYSSTPNTEAFF
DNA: TGTGCCAGCAGTTACTCGAGCACCCCGAACACTGAAGCTTTCTTT

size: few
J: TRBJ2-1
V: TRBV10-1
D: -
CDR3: CASSEKSRGGSEQFF
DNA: TGCGCCAGCAGTGAGAAGTCCAGGGGTGGTAGTGAGCAGTTCTTC

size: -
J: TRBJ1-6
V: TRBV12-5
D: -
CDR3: CASRYLSSYNSPLHF
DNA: TGTGCTAGTCGATACTTAAGCTCCTATAATTCACCCCTCCACTTT

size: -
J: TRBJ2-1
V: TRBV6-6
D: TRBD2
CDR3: CASSSAGGVANEQFF
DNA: TGTGCCAGCAGTTCAGCGGGAGGAGTGGCCAATGAGCAGTTCTTC

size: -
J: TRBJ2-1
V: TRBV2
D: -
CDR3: CASRVSGTKSYNEQFF
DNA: TGTGCCAGCAGAGTATCCGGGACAAAGAGCTACAATGAGCAGTTCTTC

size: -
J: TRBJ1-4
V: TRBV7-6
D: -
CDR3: CASSYSASATNEKLFF
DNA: TGTGCCAGCAGTTATTCCGCCTCAGCAACTAATGAAAAACTGTTTTTT

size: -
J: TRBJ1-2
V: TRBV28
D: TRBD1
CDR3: CASSFSQGATTYGYTF
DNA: TGTGCCAGCAGTTTCTCACAGGGGGCGACCACCTATGGCTACACCTTC

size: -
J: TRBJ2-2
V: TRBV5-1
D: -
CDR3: CASSLEENRVSLDTGELFF
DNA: TGCGCCAGCAGCTTGGAGGAGAACAGGGTATCGTTGGACACCGGGGAGCTGTTTTTT

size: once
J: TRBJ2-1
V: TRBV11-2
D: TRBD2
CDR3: CASSPRTSGREGEQFF
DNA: TGTGCCAGCAGCCCTAGGACTAGCGGGAGGGAAGGGGAGCAGTTCTTC

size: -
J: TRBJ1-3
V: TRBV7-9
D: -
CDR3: CASSLDFSGNTIYF
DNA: TGTGCCAGCAGCTTAGACTTTTCTGGAAACACCATATATTTT

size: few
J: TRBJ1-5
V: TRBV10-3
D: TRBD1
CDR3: CAISRDSTNQPQHF
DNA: TGTGCCATCAGCCGGGACAGTACTAATCAGCCCCAGCATTTT

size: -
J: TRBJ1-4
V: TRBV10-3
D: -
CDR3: CAISESRVDGIEKLFF
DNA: TGTGCCATCAGTGAGTCGAGGGTCGACGGAATTGAAAAACTGTTTTTT

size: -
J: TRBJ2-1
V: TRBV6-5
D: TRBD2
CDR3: CASRIRTSGWDEQFF
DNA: TGTGCCAGCAGAATAAGGACTAGCGGGTGGGATGAGCAGTTCTTC

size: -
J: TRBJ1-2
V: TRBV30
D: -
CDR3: CAWMDRHNYGYTF
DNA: TGTGCCTGGATGGACAGACATAACTATGGCTACACCTTC

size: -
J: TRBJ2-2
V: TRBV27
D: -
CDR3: CASRWQTGELFF
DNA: TGTGCCAGCAGATGGCAGACCGGGGAGCTGTTTTTT

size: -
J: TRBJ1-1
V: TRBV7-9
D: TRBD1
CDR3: CASKEGAGTLMNTEAFF
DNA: TGTGCCAGCAAAGAGGGGGCAGGGACGCTAATGAACACTGAAGCTTTCTTT

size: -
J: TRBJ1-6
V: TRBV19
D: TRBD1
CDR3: CASSTRGQDSSYNSPLHF
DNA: TGTGCCAGTAGTACCCGGGGACAGGACAGCTCCTATAATTCACCCCTCCACTTT

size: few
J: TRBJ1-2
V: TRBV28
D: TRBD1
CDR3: CASTLTGNNYGYTF
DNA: TGTGCCAGCACCTTGACAGGGAATAACTATGGCTACACCTTC

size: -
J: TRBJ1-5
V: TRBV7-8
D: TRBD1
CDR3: CASSSDRASGQPQHF
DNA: TGTGCCAGCAGTTCCGACAGGGCTAGCGGGCAGCCCCAGCATTTT

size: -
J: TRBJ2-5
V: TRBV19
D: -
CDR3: CASSIGQNRETQYF
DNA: TGTGCCAGTAGTATCGGACAGAATCGAGAGACCCAGTACTTC

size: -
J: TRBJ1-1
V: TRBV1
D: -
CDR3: CTSSHGTGGVANTEAFF
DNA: TGCACCAGCAGCCACGGGACAGGGGGGGTTGCGAACACTGAAGCTTTCTTT

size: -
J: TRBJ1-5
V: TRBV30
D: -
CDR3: CAWSGGGGSNQPQHF
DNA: TGTGCCTGGAGTGGGGGGGGAGGGAGCAATCAGCCCCAGCATTTT

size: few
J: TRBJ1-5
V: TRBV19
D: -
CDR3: CASSTDHRDVHQPQHF
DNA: TGTGCCAGTAGTACCGACCACAGGGATGTTCATCAGCCCCAGCATTTT

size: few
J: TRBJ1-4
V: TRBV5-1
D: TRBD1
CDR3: CASSSDGQVTGLFF
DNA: TGCGCCAGCAGCTCTGACGGACAGGTGACTGGACTGTTTTTT

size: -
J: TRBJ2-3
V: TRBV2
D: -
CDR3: CATPSTDTQYF
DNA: TGTGCCACCCCGTCCACAGATACGCAGTATTTT

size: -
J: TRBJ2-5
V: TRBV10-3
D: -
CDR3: CAISDSGTETQYF
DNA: TGTGCCATCAGTGATTCAGGAACTGAGACCCAGTACTTC

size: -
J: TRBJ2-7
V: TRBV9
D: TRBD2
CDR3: CASSDGGTSGDYEQYF
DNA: TGTGCCAGCAGCGACGGTGGGACTAGCGGGGACTACGAGCAGTACTTC

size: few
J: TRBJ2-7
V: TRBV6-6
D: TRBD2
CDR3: CASSSGLAGYSEQYF
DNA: TGTGCCAGCAGTTCGGGACTAGCGGGATACTCCGAGCAGTACTTC

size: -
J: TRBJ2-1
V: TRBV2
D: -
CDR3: CATLGRANEQFF
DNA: TGTGCCACCCTTGGGCGGGCGAATGAGCAGTTCTTC

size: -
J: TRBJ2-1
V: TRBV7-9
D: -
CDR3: CASSLRGNEQFF
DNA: TGTGCCAGCAGCTTAAGGGGAAATGAGCAGTTCTTC

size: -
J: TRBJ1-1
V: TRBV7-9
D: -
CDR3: CASSFLGGVNTEAFF
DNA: TGTGCCAGCAGCTTCCTAGGAGGGGTAAACACTGAAGCTTTCTTT

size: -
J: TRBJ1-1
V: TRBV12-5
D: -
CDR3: CASGNEVQVITEAFF
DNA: TGTGCTAGTGGGAATGAGGTGCAAGTAATCACTGAAGCTTTCTTT

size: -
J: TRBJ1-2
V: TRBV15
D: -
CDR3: CATSRDPGGGNGYTF
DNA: TGTGCCACCAGCAGAGATCCAGGTGGAGGGAATGGCTACACCTTC

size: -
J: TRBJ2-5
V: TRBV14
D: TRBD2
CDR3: CASSPTSGNAETQYF
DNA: TGTGCCAGCAGCCCGACTAGCGGGAACGCGGAGACCCAGTACTTC